A selection of T cell receptor beta chains follows, all from one sample in a study of T cell responses to AZD1222 COVID-19 vaccine. Here immunoSEQ multiplex PCR was the method, and the copy in TCRdb shows in-frame clones only, minus some. The sample holds 80,000 to 100,000 clones; 88% are singletons and the top ten take 10%. The material was peripheral blood, obtained on day 0 of MenACWY control vaccination. The receptors were gathered from an adult in good health. The CDR3 runs from the conserved cysteine through the conserved F or W. Each record gives: V gene, J gene, D gene, clone size, CDR3 DNA, CDR3 protein. The D gene is left open where the match is weak. A row's size may be missing; if present it is once, few, many or a size class.

TRBV19	TRBJ1-1	.	few	TGTGCCAGTAGTACATACGGACAGGAAGCTTTCTTT	CASSTYGQEAFF
TRBV5-1	TRBJ1-1	.	once	TGCGCCAGCAGCCAAAATGTGGAGGGTGTGAGCGCTGAAGCTTTCTTT	CASSQNVEGVSAEAFF
TRBV12-3/TRBV12-4	TRBJ2-2	.	few	TGTGCCAGCAGTTTAGGGAGGGAGCTGTTTTTT	CASSLGRELFF
TRBV15	TRBJ1-5	.	.	TGTGCCACCGGAGGCAGCAATCAGCCCCAGCATTTT	CATGGSNQPQHF
TRBV28	TRBJ1-2	.	.	TGTGCCAGCAGTTTATTGGGGTTCTATGGCTACACCTTC	CASSLLGFYGYTF
TRBV6-6	TRBJ1-5	TRBD1	.	TGTGCCAGCAGTCCGACAGGGGGCGTTGGGGGCAATCAGCCCCAGCATTTT	CASSPTGGVGGNQPQHF
TRBV2	TRBJ2-3	.	.	TGTGCCAGCAGTCCATTACGGGCGGCAGATACGCAGTATTTT	CASSPLRAADTQYF
TRBV29-1	TRBJ1-1	TRBD1	.	TGCAGCGGCAGGACAGGGGGCGGGACTGAAGCTTTCTTT	CSGRTGGGTEAFF
TRBV19	TRBJ2-2	TRBD1	.	TGTGCCAGTAGCGTAGGGGGCGGGACCGGGGAGCTGTTTTTT	CASSVGGGTGELFF
TRBV12-3/TRBV12-4	TRBJ1-2	.	.	TGTGCCAGCAGTAGACAGTACTATGGCTACACCTTC	CASSRQYYGYTF
TRBV5-1	TRBJ1-6	.	.	TGCGCCAGCAGCTTGAGCAAGGGCGGCTCCTATAATTCACCCCTCCACTTT	CASSLSKGGSYNSPLHF
TRBV3-1/TRBV3-2	TRBJ1-2	.	.	TGTGCCAGCAGCCTGGGGTTTTATGGCTACACCTTC	CASSLGFYGYTF
TRBV12-5	TRBJ2-1	TRBD1	.	TGTGCTAGTGGTGAGGGGGCTCGGAATGAGCAGTTCTTC	CASGEGARNEQFF
TRBV3-1/TRBV3-2	TRBJ2-5	.	.	TGTGCCAGCAGCCAGAATTTGCCGGGACCCGAAGGGGGGACCCAGTACTTC	CASSQNLPGPEGGTQYF
TRBV27	TRBJ1-2	.	.	TGTGCCAGCAGTTCATCGGGACACGAAGTTTATGGCTACACCTTC	CASSSSGHEVYGYTF
TRBV10-3	TRBJ2-1	.	once	TGTGCCATCAGTGAAGACCAGGGCAATGAGCAGTTCTTC	CAISEDQGNEQFF
TRBV15	TRBJ1-3	TRBD1	.	TGTGCCACCAGCAGAGGGAGACAGGGTGGAAACACCATATATTTT	CATSRGRQGGNTIYF
TRBV9	TRBJ2-7	TRBD2	.	TGTGCCAGCAGCGTAGCGGCGGGGGTGAACGAGCAGTACTTC	CASSVAAGVNEQYF
TRBV5-1	TRBJ2-2	TRBD2	.	TGCGCCAGCAGCTTGGAAGGGACTAGCGGGGGGCTAAACACCGGGGAGCTGTTTTTT	CASSLEGTSGGLNTGELFF
TRBV2	TRBJ1-5	.	.	TGTGCCAGCAGTGAAGGCGTTTATGGGCCCCAGCATTTT	CASSEGVYGPQHF
TRBV30	TRBJ1-6	.	.	TGTGCCTGGAGTACGCCAGGGCAACCCCTCCACTTT	CAWSTPGQPLHF
TRBV12-3/TRBV12-4	TRBJ2-5	.	.	TGTGCCAGCAGTTTAGAAAGGGAGACCCAGTACTTC	CASSLERETQYF
TRBV9	TRBJ1-1	TRBD1	many	TGTGCCAGCAGCGTAGGTTACAGGGGCAGGGAAGCTTTCTTT	CASSVGYRGREAFF
TRBV7-8	TRBJ1-5	TRBD1	.	TGTGCCAGCAGCCCCGGCTTTAAGGGGGCTGACCAGCCCCAGCATTTT	CASSPGFKGADQPQHF
TRBV2	TRBJ1-2	TRBD1	.	TGTGCCAGCAGCCGAACTCTGACAGGGGATGGCTTCGGCTACACCTTC	CASSRTLTGDGFGYTF
TRBV5-1	TRBJ1-2	TRBD1	.	TGCGCCAGCAGCTTGGCCGGACAGGGGAACTATGGCTACACCTTC	CASSLAGQGNYGYTF
TRBV11-2	TRBJ1-1	.	.	TGTGCCAGCAGCCCTTGGACAGAGAACACTGAAGCTTTCTTT	CASSPWTENTEAFF
TRBV2	TRBJ2-5	TRBD2	.	TGTGCCAGCAGTGAACAGCGGGGGGTTGGTGAGACCCAGTACTTC	CASSEQRGVGETQYF
TRBV7-9	TRBJ1-1	.	once	TGTGCCAGCAGCTTTTCCGCGGACACTGAAGCTTTCTTT	CASSFSADTEAFF
TRBV25-1	TRBJ2-7	.	once	TGTGCCAGCGCCCAGACAGATTCCTACGAGCAGTACTTC	CASAQTDSYEQYF
TRBV6-2/TRBV6-3	TRBJ1-5	TRBD1	.	TGTGCCAGCAGCGACAGGGAAAATCAGCCCCAGCATTTT	CASSDRENQPQHF
TRBV19	TRBJ1-6	.	.	TGTGCCAGTACCCAAATGGCGGCGTCAAGGATTTCAAGTTCACCCCTCCACTTT	CASTQMAASRISSSPLHF
TRBV9	TRBJ2-3	.	.	TGTGCCAGCAGCGTAGAGGACCGAACCACAGATACGCAGTATTTT	CASSVEDRTTDTQYF
TRBV7-8	TRBJ1-2	.	once	TGTGCCAGCAGCCGGACAAGTGCTAACTATGGCTACACCTTC	CASSRTSANYGYTF
TRBV7-2	TRBJ2-1	.	.	TGTGCCAGCAGCCCCTGGGGGGGGGCCAATGAGCAGTTCTTC	CASSPWGGANEQFF
TRBV6-2/TRBV6-3	TRBJ2-7	.	.	TGTGCCAGCAGTTACTCGGAACCGTTAGAGCAGTACTTC	CASSYSEPLEQYF